The 19 T cell receptor beta chains in this list originate from one sample, sequenced in a study of blood T cell repertoires in COVID-19. This table comes from immunoSEQ multiplex PCR, and its TCRdb copy is limited to in-frame clones, with some not included. Altogether around 70,000 clones are present, around 88% being singletons, with the ten largest covering 1.9%. Sample: peripheral blood. Source of these receptors: a woman aged 80 or older with active or convalescent COVID-19.

The rearrangement joins TRBV2 to TRBJ1-5, with unresolved D. This CDR3 has 14 residues. Trimming removed 5 bases at V and 0 bases at J, with 8 bases between. CDR1 and CDR2 (germline): SNHLY, FYNNEI. The CDR3 spells CASSLSYSNQPQHF. As DNA, the CDR3 is TGTGCCAGCAGTCTTAGTTATAGCAATCAGCCCCAGCATTTT.

The V gene is TRBV9, the J gene TRBJ1-2; TRBD1 aligns across 7 bases. The V gene's germline CDR1 is SGDLS and CDR2 YYNGEE. This CDR3 comprises 15 residues. V lost 3 bases, J lost 8 bases, and 13 bases stayed unmatched. The CDR3 DNA reads as TGTGCCAGCAGCGAGGGGACAGACTCTACGACAGGCTACACCTTC. Translating it yields CASSEGTDSTTGYTF.

The rearrangement links TRBV6-1 to TRBJ1-2, with 7 bases identical to TRBD1. V was clipped by 3 bases and J by 2 bases; unmatched bases: 3. This CDR3 spans 14 amino acids. In germline, CDR1 is MNHNS, CDR2 SASEGT. CDR3 nucleotide sequence: TGTGCCAGCAGTGAGACAGGGAAAAACTATGGCTACACCTTC. Translation: CASSETGKNYGYTF.

The chain links TRBV18 to TRBJ2-3, with 7 bases identical to TRBD2. The CDR3 is 15 residues long. The V gene end was trimmed by 4 bases and the J gene end by 3 bases; junction bases not matched to a gene: 7. Germline-derived CDR1 and CDR2 are KGHSH and LQKENI. For the CDR3, the DNA is TGTGCCAGCTCACAAGGGACCGGGGGGACAGATACGCAGTATTTT. Its protein is CASSQGTGGTDTQYF.

This clone was counted once. The chain couples TRBV12-3 or TRBV12-4 to TRBJ1-1; 9 nucleotides agree with TRBD1. V dropped 0 bases and J dropped 7; count of bases not matched to a gene: 0. The CDR3 covers 13 residues. This CDR3 reads CASSLAGQGEAFF. As DNA, the CDR3 is TGTGCCAGCAGTTTAGCGGGACAGGGTGAAGCTTTCTTT.

This clone was observed once. One junction end does not reproduce the germline sequence, and a read error may be involved. The V and J genes are TRBV6-5 and TRBJ2-7; TRBD1 is a possible D gene (6 bases). The CDR3 contains 11 residues. Germline V gene lookup returns CDR1 MNHEY and CDR2 SVGAGI. For the CDR3, the DNA is TGTGCCAGCAGTTACCAGGGGACCGTGCACTTC. It translates to CASSYQGTVHF.

This sequence joins TRBV6-6 and TRBJ1-5, with a tentative D call TRBD1 (6 bases). Trimming stripped 5 bases from V and 0 bases from J, with 11 bases between. The CDR3 loop spans 15 amino acids. Germline V lookup: CDR1 MNHNY, CDR2 SVGAGI (reference sequence). The chain's CDR3 is CASSRDIYSNQPQHF. CDR3 bases: TGTGCCAGCAGTCGGGACATCTATAGCAATCAGCCCCAGCATTTT.

J is TRBJ1-2 and V is TRBV30; D gene unclear. Per the germline V gene, CDR1 is GTSNPN and CDR2 is SVGIG (reference sequence). Between the trimmed V and J ends, which lost 2 bases and 5 bases, there was a span of 12 bases. This CDR3 is built from 13 residues. The DNA for the CDR3 is TGTGCCTGGAGTCGGCAGCGCGCGTATGGCTACACCTTC. This encodes CAWSRQRAYGYTF.

V is TRBV11-2 and J is TRBJ1-4; D remains ambiguous. The CDR3 sequence is 15 residues long. The germline V gene encodes CDR1 SGHAT and CDR2 FQNNGV. The germline V and J ends were trimmed by 5 bases and 6 bases, with 16 bases remaining between them. Here the CDR3 reads CASSSQAGFDEKLFF. CDR3 nucleotides: TGTGCCAGCAGCAGTCAGGCGGGGTTCGATGAAAAACTGTTTTTT.

The chain recombines TRBV27 with TRBJ2-5; D unclear. V was cut by 4 bases and J by 1 base, with 7 bases left in between. Looked up from germline, CDR1 is MNHEY and CDR2 is SMNVEV (reference sequence). The length of the CDR3 is 13 residues. The CDR3 DNA sequence: TGTGCCAGCAGTTCCTGGGCCCAAGAGACCCAGTACTTC. Translating gives CASSSWAQETQYF.

The chain joins TRBV20-1 to TRBJ2-5, with TRBD2 as a possible D gene (6 bases). Trimming took off 3 bases at V and 5 bases at J, with 13 bases between the two ends. Germline V gene data show CDR1 as DFQATT and CDR2 as SNEGSKA (reference sequence). This CDR3 region has 13 residues. The CDR3 region has the DNA TGCAGTGCTAGTCGGGGGTTGAGGGAGACCCAGTACTTC. Protein product: CSASRGLRETQYF.

The chain combines TRBV27 with TRBJ2-2, with D possibly being TRBD1 (6 bases). V was clipped by 5 bases and J by 2 bases, with 18 bases between them. The CDR3 length is 17 residues. Germline-derived CDR1 and CDR2 are MNHEY and SMNVEV (reference sequence). For the CDR3, the DNA is TGTGCCAGCAGTGGACAGATTAGGCGTTCAAACACCGGGGAGCTGTTTTTT. Its protein is CASSGQIRRSNTGELFF.

This clone has more than one count but fewer than ten. The rearrangement joins TRBV6-5 to TRBJ1-6, with a tentative D call TRBD1 (5 bases). The V end lost 9 bases, the J end lost 5 bases, and 11 bases lay between the germline ends. Germline CDR1 is MNHEY and CDR2 is SVGAGI. The CDR3 runs to 13 residues. DNA for the CDR3: TGTGCCAGTAGACGACAGCATAATTCACCCCTCCACTTT. Translation: CASRRQHNSPLHF.

The chain is built from TRBV11-2 and TRBJ2-3, with 7 bases lining up with TRBD2. The CDR3 consists of 16 residues. V shed 4 bases, J shed 6 bases, and the junction held 13 bases outside the gene matches. Germline CDR1 and CDR2: SGHAT and FQNNGV. The DNA for the CDR3 is TGTGCCAGCAGCTCCCGGTTAGCGGGTACCCGTGATACGCAGTATTTT. Its protein is CASSSRLAGTRDTQYF.

CDR3 bases: TGTGCCAGTAGTATAGACAGGGTGAACCAGCCCCAGCATTTT. Translated, it gives CASSIDRVNQPQHF. This sequence joins TRBV19 and TRBJ1-5, with a possible D match to TRBD1 (5 bases). Trimming removed 0 bases from V and 7 bases from J, with 10 bases in between. The CDR3 has 14 amino acids. Germline V gene data show CDR1 as LNHDA and CDR2 as SQIVND (reference sequence). Variable domain in full (rest from reference TRBV19 and TRBJ1-5): DGGITQSPKYLFRKEGQNVTLSCEQNLNHDAMYWYRQDPGQGLRLIYYSQIVNDFQKGDIAEGYSVSREKKESFPLTVTSAQKNPTAFYLCASSIDRVNQPQHFGDGTRLSIL.

The genes are TRBV2 and TRBJ1-1; possible D gene TRBD1, 5 bases. V was clipped by 7 bases and J by 7 bases, with 16 bases between them. This CDR3 spans 13 amino acids. Germline CDR1 and CDR2: SNHLY and FYNNEI. The CDR3 nucleotides read TGTGCCAGCACTCTCCAGGGAATCGGTGAAGCTTTCTTT. Translation gives CASTLQGIGEAFF.

This rearrangement joins TRBV11-3 to TRBJ1-2; D is uncertain. From germline, CDR1 is SGHNT and CDR2 YENEEA. The CDR3 is 12 amino acids. Trimming removed 1 base from V and 9 bases from J, with 9 bases in between. In nucleotides, the CDR3 is TGTGCCAGCAGCTTAGGTCCCGGGAGCTACACCTTC. Amino acids: CASSLGPGSYTF. The entire variable domain, with the rest obtained from reference TRBV11-3 and TRBJ1-2, is as follows: EAGVVQSPRYKIIEKKQPVAFWCNPISGHNTLYWYLQNLGQGPELLIRYENEEAVDDSQLPKDRFSAERLKGVDSTLKIQPAELGDSAVYLCASSLGPGSYTFGSGTRLTVV.

The CDR3 coding sequence is TGCGCCAGCAGCCCTAAACAGGGGGCCTTGAATCAGCCCCAGCATTTT. This sequence encodes CASSPKQGALNQPQHF. The chain uses TRBV4-1 and TRBJ1-5, with 9 bases fitting TRBD1. The V gene's germline CDR1 is MGHRA and CDR2 YSYEKL. V lost 4 bases and J lost 4; bases outside the gene matches: 8. This CDR3 spans 16 amino acids.

This chain links TRBV27 with TRBJ2-1; a possible D gene is TRBD2 (5 bases). Germline values: CDR1 MNHEY, CDR2 SMNVEV (reference sequence). Trimming removed 3 bases at V and 10 bases at J, with 10 bases between. The CDR3 runs 12 residues. The CDR3 loop is CASSFSRREQFF. For the CDR3, the DNA is TGTGCCAGCAGTTTCTCAAGGAGGGAGCAGTTCTTC.